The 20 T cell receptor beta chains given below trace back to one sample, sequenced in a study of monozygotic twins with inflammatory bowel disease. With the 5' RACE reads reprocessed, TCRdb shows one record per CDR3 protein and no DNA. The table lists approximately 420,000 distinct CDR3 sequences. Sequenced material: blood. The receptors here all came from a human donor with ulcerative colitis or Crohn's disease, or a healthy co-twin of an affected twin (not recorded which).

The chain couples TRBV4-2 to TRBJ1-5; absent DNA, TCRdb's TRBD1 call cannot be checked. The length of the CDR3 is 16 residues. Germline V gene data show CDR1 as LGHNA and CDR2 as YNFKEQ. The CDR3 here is CASSQETGNRAQPQHF.

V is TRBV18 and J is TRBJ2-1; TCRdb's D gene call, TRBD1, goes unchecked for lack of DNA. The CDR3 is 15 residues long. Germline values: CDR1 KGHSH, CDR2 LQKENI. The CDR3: CASSLGQGANREQFF.

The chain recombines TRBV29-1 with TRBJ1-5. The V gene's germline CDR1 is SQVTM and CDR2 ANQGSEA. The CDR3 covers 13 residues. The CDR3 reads CSVAENSNQPQHF.

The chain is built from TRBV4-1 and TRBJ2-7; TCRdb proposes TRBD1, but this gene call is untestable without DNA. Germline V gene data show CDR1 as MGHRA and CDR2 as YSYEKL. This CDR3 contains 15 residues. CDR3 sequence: CASSPQTPWGYEQYF.

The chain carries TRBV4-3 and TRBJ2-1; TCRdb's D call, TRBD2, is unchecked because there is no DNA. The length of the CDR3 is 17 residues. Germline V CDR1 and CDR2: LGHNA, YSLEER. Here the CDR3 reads CASSQDTSGSSYNEQFF.

CDR3 amino acids: CASSFGTSGRVPPSEQFF. The V and J genes are TRBV5-1 and TRBJ2-1; no DNA is available, so the TRBD2 call from TCRdb remains unchecked. In germline, CDR1 is SGHRS, CDR2 YFSETQ. There are 18 residues in the CDR3.

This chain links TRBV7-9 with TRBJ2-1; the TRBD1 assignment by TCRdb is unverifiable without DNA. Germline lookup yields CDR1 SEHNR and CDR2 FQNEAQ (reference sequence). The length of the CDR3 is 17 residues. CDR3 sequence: CASSSIQGWGSYNEQFF.

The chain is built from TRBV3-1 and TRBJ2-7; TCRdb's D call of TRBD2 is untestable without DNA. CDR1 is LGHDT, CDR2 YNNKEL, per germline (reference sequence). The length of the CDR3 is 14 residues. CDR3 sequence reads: CASSHGLAGGGQYF.

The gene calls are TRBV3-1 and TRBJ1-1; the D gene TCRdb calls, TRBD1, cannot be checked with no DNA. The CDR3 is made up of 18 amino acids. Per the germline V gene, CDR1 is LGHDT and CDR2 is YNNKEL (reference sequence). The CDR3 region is CASSQRETGAGENTEAFF.

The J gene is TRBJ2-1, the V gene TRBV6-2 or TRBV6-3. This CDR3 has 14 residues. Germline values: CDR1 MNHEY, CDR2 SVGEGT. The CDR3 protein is CASRPDGVVNEQFF.

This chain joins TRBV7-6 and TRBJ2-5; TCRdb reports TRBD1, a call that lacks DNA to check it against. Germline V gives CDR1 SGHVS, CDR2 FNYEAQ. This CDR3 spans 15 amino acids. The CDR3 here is CASSFRGGDDETQYF.

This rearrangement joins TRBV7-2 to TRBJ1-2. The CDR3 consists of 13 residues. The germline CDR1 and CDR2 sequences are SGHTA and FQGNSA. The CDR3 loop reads CASSLEDVYGYTF.

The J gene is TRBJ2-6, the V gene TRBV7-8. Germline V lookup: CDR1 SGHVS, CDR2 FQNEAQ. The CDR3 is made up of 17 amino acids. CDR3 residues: CASSFRTPASGANVLTF. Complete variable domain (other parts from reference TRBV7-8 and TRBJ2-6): GAGVSQSPRYKVAKRGQDVALRCDPISGHVSLFWYQQALGQGPEFLTYFQNEAQLDKSGLPSDRFFAERPEGSVSTLKIQRTQQEDSAVYLCASSFRTPASGANVLTFGAGSRLTVL.

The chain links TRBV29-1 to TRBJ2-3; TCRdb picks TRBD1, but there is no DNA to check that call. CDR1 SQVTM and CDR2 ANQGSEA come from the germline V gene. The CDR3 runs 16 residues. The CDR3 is CSVGPSGTAITDTQYF.

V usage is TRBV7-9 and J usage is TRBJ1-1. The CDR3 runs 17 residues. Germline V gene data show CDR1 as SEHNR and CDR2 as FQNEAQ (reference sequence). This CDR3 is CASSLVLRRYQNTEAFF.

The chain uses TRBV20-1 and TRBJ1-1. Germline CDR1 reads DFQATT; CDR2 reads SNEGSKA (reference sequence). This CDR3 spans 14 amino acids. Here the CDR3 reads CSASLGTINTEAFF.

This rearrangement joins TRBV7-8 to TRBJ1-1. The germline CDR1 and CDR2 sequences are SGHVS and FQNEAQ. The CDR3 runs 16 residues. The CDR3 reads CASSSVHLSSVTEAFF.

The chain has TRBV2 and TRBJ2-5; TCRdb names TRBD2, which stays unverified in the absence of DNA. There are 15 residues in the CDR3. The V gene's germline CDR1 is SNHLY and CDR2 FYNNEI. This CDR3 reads CASSRVAGGWETQYF. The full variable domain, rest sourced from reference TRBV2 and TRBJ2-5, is EPEVTQTPSHQVTQMGQEVILRCVPISNHLYFYWYRQILGQKVEFLVSFYNNEISEKSEIFDDQFSVERPDGSNFTLKIRSTKLEDSAMYFCASSRVAGGWETQYFGPGTRLLVL.

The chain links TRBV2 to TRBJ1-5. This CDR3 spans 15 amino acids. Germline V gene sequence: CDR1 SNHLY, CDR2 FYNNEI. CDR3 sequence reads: CASSEDQPESQPQHF.

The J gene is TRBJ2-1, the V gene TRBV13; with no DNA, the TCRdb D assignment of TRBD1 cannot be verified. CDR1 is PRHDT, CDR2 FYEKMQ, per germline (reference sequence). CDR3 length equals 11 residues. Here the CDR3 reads CASSPRQQQFF.